This T cell receptor beta chain was sequenced for a study of T cell clonotyping in hematopoietic cell transplantation. The CDR3 covers 15 residues. Trimming took off 1 base at V and 6 bases at J, with 14 bases between the two ends. Germline V gene lookup returns CDR1 SGHDT and CDR2 YYEEEE. About this clone itself: What it binds is unknown.

Time point in this sample: recipient sample about 28 days before transplant, after cytoreduction. Whole-study results and caveats: After transplant, recipient diversity fell while pathologically expanded clonotypes grew through day 180.

Some clones are missing from TCRdb's copy, which holds only in-frame ones; the method was immunoSEQ multiplex PCR. There are around 10,000 clones in the sample; about 92% occur only once, and about an eighth lies in the top ten. Sequences were derived from peripheral blood mononuclear cells, sampled before stem cell transplant. The sequence derives from a middle-aged woman with acute myeloid leukemia. Some clones in this sample may be carry-over from other donors' samples. The rearrangement links TRBV5-6 to TRBJ1-5; TRBD1 is a possible D gene (6 bases). CDR3 in DNA: TGTGCCAGCAGCTTGCGGGGGGGCAGGGGTCAGCCCCAGCATTTT. Protein: CASSLRGGRGQPQHF.